A single sample gave rise to the 20 T cell receptor beta chains below, sequenced in a study of blood T cell repertoires in COVID-19. This table comes from immunoSEQ multiplex PCR, and its TCRdb copy is limited to in-frame clones, with some not included. The data contain roughly 300,000 clones, roughly 87% of them singletons. Sequencing input: PBMCs or T cells enriched from blood (not recorded which). These receptors all stem from a young woman who had recovered from COVID-19.

V and J are TRBV4-1 and TRBJ2-3; possible D gene TRBD2, 7 bases. The CDR3 extends over 18 amino acids. The germline V and J ends were trimmed by 4 bases and 1 base, with 21 bases remaining between them. Germline V gives CDR1 MGHRA, CDR2 YSYEKL. The CDR3 sequence is CASSLREGGGQRTDTQYF. CDR3 nucleotides: TGCGCCAGCAGCCTACGAGAGGGCGGGGGCCAACGCACAGATACGCAGTATTTT.

The V call is TRBV6-5, the J call TRBJ2-3, with 11 bases aligning to TRBD2. Germline V gives CDR1 MNHEY, CDR2 SVGAGI. The CDR3 contains 15 residues. V was clipped by 6 bases and J by 7 bases; unmatched bases: 9. The CDR3 loop reads CASRTPSGGTNTQYF. DNA of the CDR3: TGTGCCAGCAGAACACCTAGCGGGGGGACGAATACGCAGTATTTT.

The V and J genes are TRBV6-5 and TRBJ1-4, with TRBD1 matching over 7 bases. Germline V lookup: CDR1 MNHEY, CDR2 SVGAGI. CDR3 length equals 14 residues. Trimming removed 2 bases from V and 8 bases from J; junction bases left unmatched: 5. The CDR3: CASSYDRVGEKLFF. The DNA of the CDR3 is TGTGCCAGCAGTTACGACAGGGTGGGGGAAAAACTGTTTTTT.

The chain links TRBV3-1 (or the pseudogene TRBV3-2) to TRBJ1-1, with a tentative D call TRBD1 (5 bases). The CDR3 has 15 amino acids. The germline V gene has CDR1 LGHDT and CDR2 YNNKEL (reference sequence). V was trimmed by 3 bases and J by 1 base, leaving 12 bases between them. CDR3 coding DNA: TGTGCCAGCAGCCAGGCCGGACATAAGAACACTGAAGCTTTCTTT. This codes for CASSQAGHKNTEAFF.

The chain couples TRBV29-1 to TRBJ1-2, with TRBD1 matching 12 bases. There are 15 residues in the CDR3. Germline trimming cut 7 bases from V and 3 bases from J; bases unmatched to any gene: 9. Germline CDR1 SQVTM, CDR2 ANQGSEA. For the CDR3, the DNA is TGCAGCGCCCGAAGGGGGACAGGGGGCCACTATGGCTACACCTTC. As protein: CSARRGTGGHYGYTF.

This chain connects TRBV2 to TRBJ2-3; TRBD2 aligns across 9 bases. This CDR3 has 17 residues. After removal of 7 bases from V and 5 bases from J, the junction contained 16 bases not matched to a gene. In germline, CDR1 is SNHLY, CDR2 FYNNEI. The CDR3 region has the DNA TGTGCCAGCACCGCCCATGGGGGCGGGGGGGCCGAAGATACGCAGTATTTT. It yields the protein CASTAHGGGGAEDTQYF. The full variable domain, completed using reference TRBV2 and TRBJ2-3, is EPEVTQTPSHQVTQMGQEVILRCVPISNHLYFYWYRQILGQKVEFLVSFYNNEISEKSEIFDDQFSVERPDGSNFTLKIRSTKLEDSAMYFCASTAHGGGGAEDTQYFGPGTRLTVL.

As regards this clone: The same CDR3 arises from other DNA sequences in this sample as well. This chain links TRBV4-1 with TRBJ2-2; no definite D call. The CDR3 totals 14 residues. Germline V gives CDR1 MGHRA, CDR2 YSYEKL. Trimming removed 0 bases from V and 8 bases from J, with 10 bases in between. The CDR3 region is CASSQEGRGGELFF. For the CDR3, the DNA is TGCGCCAGCAGCCAAGAGGGTCGAGGTGGGGAGCTGTTTTTT.

As concerns this clone: The junction shows a germline mismatch at one end, possibly a read error. The chain couples TRBV30 to TRBJ2-1; no reliable D call. Germline lookup yields CDR1 GTSNPN and CDR2 SVGIG (reference sequence). The CDR3 extends over 13 amino acids. The CDR3 protein is CAWSVNSFNEQFF. The CDR3 DNA follows: TGTGCCTGGAGTGTAAACTCCTTCAATGAGCAGTTCTTC.

The rearrangement uses TRBV30 and TRBJ1-2; D is ambiguous. This CDR3 contains 16 residues. Trimming cost V 2 bases and J 2 bases, with 18 bases left between them. Per germline, CDR1 GTSNPN and CDR2 SVGIG (reference sequence). The CDR3 protein is CAWSPSIVTNNYGYTF. CDR3 coding DNA: TGTGCCTGGAGTCCTTCCATTGTGACAAACAACTATGGCTACACCTTC.

The chain joins TRBV11-3 to TRBJ1-1; 7 nucleotides line up with TRBD1. The CDR3 is 15 amino acids. Germline V gene data show CDR1 as SGHNT and CDR2 as YENEEA. V trimming: 3 bases; J trimming: 4 bases; junction bases outside the gene matches: 8. The CDR3 is CASSFSSGGSTEAFF. The CDR3 DNA reads as TGTGCCAGCAGCTTCTCTTCAGGGGGTTCCACTGAAGCTTTCTTT.

The chain links TRBV27 to TRBJ2-7, with D maybe TRBD1 (5 bases). CDR1 is MNHEY and CDR2 is SMNVEV in the germline V gene (reference sequence). Trimming removed 1 base at V and 3 bases at J, with 10 bases between. This CDR3 contains 14 residues. The CDR3 nucleotides are TGTGCCAGCAGTTTATGGCAGGGAAGCTACGAGCAGTACTTC. Amino acids: CASSLWQGSYEQYF.

V and J are TRBV6-5 and TRBJ1-5; perhaps TRBD1 as D (5 bases). This CDR3 region has 13 residues. Germline V gene lookup returns CDR1 MNHEY and CDR2 SVGAGI. The germline V and J ends were trimmed by 4 bases and 7 bases, with 11 bases remaining between them. The CDR3 sequence: CASSSESGQPQHF. The CDR3 DNA is TGTGCCAGCAGTTCAGAGTCAGGGCAGCCCCAGCATTTT.

The genes are TRBV7-9 and TRBJ2-3, with D tentatively TRBD1 (6 bases). Germline CDR1 SEHNR, CDR2 FQNEAQ (reference sequence). The V end was cut by 5 bases, the J end by 1 base, with 22 bases between. This CDR3 contains 18 residues. Written as DNA, the CDR3 is TGTGCCAGCAGCCTTTCCAGGACAGTTTTAAGCGGCACAGATACGCAGTATTTT. Translation gives CASSLSRTVLSGTDTQYF. Full variable domain (remainder filled in from reference TRBV7-9 and TRBJ2-3): DTGVSQNPRHKITKRGQNVTFRCDPISEHNRLYWYRQTLGQGPEFLTYFQNEAQLEKSRLLSDRFSAERPKGSFSTLEIQRTEQGDSAMYLCASSLSRTVLSGTDTQYFGPGTRLTVL.

This rearrangement joins TRBV6-5 to TRBJ1-2; 7 bases align to TRBD1. J gave up 5 bases and V 6 bases, and 9 bases lay outside the gene matches. The CDR3 is 14 amino acids. Germline values: CDR1 MNHEY, CDR2 SVGAGI. CDR3 sequence (DNA): TGTGCCAGCAGGATTGAACAGGGGAGGTATGGCTACACCTTC. As protein: CASRIEQGRYGYTF.

V usage is TRBV9 and J usage is TRBJ1-1; TRBD1 matches 8 bases. Germline CDR1 and CDR2: SGDLS and YYNGEE. The CDR3 is 17 amino acids. Losses at the gene ends were 0 bases for V and 2 bases for J; bases not matched to a gene: 9. DNA for the CDR3: TGTGCCAGCAGCGTAGGGGGCAGGGGGCAGGTCAACACTGAAGCTTTCTTT. The encoded protein is CASSVGGRGQVNTEAFF.

The chain links TRBV19 to TRBJ1-5; tentative D call: TRBD1 (5 bases). CDR3 length: 16 residues. Per the germline V gene, CDR1 is LNHDA and CDR2 is SQIVND (reference sequence). V was pared by 1 base and J by 7 bases, with 17 bases between. The CDR3 coding sequence is TGTGCCAGTAGTATAGGCGTGCGGAGGGGTGGCCAGCCCCAGCATTTT. Amino acid sequence: CASSIGVRRGGQPQHF.

The V gene is TRBV6-5, the J gene TRBJ2-5; D is possibly TRBD1 (6 bases). The CDR3 totals 15 residues. Germline V gene sequence: CDR1 MNHEY, CDR2 SVGAGI. V was trimmed by 8 bases and J by 0 bases, leaving 16 bases between them. CDR3 protein: CASRAAGAYQETQYF. CDR3 coding DNA: TGTGCCAGCCGGGCGGCAGGGGCGTACCAAGAGACCCAGTACTTC.

Comment on this clone: One end of the junction does not line up with germline, which may come from a read error. V is TRBV6-5 and J is TRBJ1-6, with a weak D call TRBD1 (6 bases). The CDR3 extends over 15 amino acids. Germline lookup yields CDR1 MNHEY and CDR2 SVGAGI. The CDR3 coding sequence is TGTGCCAGCACTTACACCGGGACACGGAATTCACCCCTCCACTTT. Its protein is CASTYTGTRNSPLHF.

The DNA of the CDR3 is TGTGCCACCAGCAGAGCCGGGTCTGGGGCCAACGTCCTGACTTTC. It encodes CATSRAGSGANVLTF. The gene calls are TRBV15 and TRBJ2-6; no clear D. The CDR3 is 15 amino acids. Germline CDR1 LNHNV, CDR2 YYDKDF (reference sequence). V lost 1 base and J 1 base, leaving 5 bases between the germline ends.

This clone came up once. J is TRBJ1-2 and V is TRBV4-2; 7 bases match TRBD1. The CDR3 is made up of 18 amino acids. V was clipped by 0 bases and J by 7 bases; unmatched bases: 17. Germline CDR1 and CDR2: LGHNA and YNFKEQ. CDR3 amino acids: CASSQDRVGTDRAAGYTF. The CDR3, as DNA: TGTGCCAGCAGCCAAGATCGGGTCGGGACAGACCGTGCTGCTGGCTACACCTTC.